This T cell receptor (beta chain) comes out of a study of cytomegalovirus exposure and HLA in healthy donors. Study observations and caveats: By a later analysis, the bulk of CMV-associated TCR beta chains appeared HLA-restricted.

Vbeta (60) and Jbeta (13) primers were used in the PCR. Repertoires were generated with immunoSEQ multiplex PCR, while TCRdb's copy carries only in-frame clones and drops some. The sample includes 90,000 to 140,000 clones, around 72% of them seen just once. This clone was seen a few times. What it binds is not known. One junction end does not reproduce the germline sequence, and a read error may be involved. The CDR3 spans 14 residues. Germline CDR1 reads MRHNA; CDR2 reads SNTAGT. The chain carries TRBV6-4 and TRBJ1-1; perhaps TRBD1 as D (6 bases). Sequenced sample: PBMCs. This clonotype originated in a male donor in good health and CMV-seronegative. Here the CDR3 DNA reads TGTGCCAGCAGTTACTCAGGACAGCTTACTGAAGCTTTCTTT. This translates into CASSYSGQLTEAFF.